This T cell receptor (beta chain) was identified during a study of blood T cell repertoires in COVID-19 (dated by TCRdb to 2018 to 2020). Regarding the research as a whole: The collaborator samples originated in the United States, Italy and Spain and spanned the acute and convalescent phases of COVID-19. The repertoires were released in a freely available public database meant as a resource for research on the immune response to SARS-CoV-2. The samples were drawn from two sources: the first 160 participants of the ongoing ImmuneRACE study, and some 1,300 subjects contributed by 6 global collaborators. Where available, HLA class I and class II types were obtained from metadata supplied by the sample provider rather than from assay-based typing. The prospective study material was composed of cDNA or gDNA derived from T cells, B-cell-depleted T cells, or PBMCs. The sample metadata nearly always contained a de-identified subject ID, COVID-19 status, age in years and sex. Deeply sampled blood TCRbeta repertoires from subjects exposed to, actively infected with, or recovered from COVID-19 were included in the dataset.

Regarding this clone: There is no known antigen for this receptor. No qualities accompany the bases; no much larger clone lies one base away.

The collaborating institutions used their own protocols to collect whole blood in K2EDTA tubes. Collaborator samples were shipped for TCRbeta analysis as frozen whole blood, isolated PBMCs, or DNA extracted from either sample type. TCRbeta CDR3 regions were amplified from genomic DNA using the immunoSEQ Assay, a bias-controlled multiplex PCR. In the authors' own workflow: The number of nucleated cells in each sample was estimated from the amplification of reference gene primers within the assay. To quantify the absolute abundance of each unique TCRbeta CDR3 rearrangement, sequence reads were collapsed and filtered. For each sample, productive Simpson clonality was calculated as the square root of Simpson's diversity index over productive rearrangements. Entries here come from immuneACCESS through TCRdb and include only in-frame sequences with V and J called. Some clones fail to appear in such tables; in the studies checked, an unresolved V gene covers under half of the shortfall, and the cause of the remainder is unknown. V, J and clone size are taken as reported in that table, and D and trimming were inferred from the DNA itself. Across this sample there are roughly 230,000 clones, with around 83% seen only once. The ten largest make up about 7.4% of the sample.

The CDR3 holds 15 amino acids from the cysteine to the phenylalanine. Left in the record is the CDR3 DNA by itself, 45 bases read in frame from the first base. The germline V gene yields MNHEY for CDR1 and SVGAGI for CDR2. Relative to germline, V is missing 8 bases and J is missing 2 bases, with 5 bases of the junction outside any gene match. The investigation overall reported the following: The amount of clinical and demographic metadata varied by source and participant and was provided uncurated.

The sequenced sample consisted of peripheral blood. The TCR sequence derives from a woman in her forties or fifties with acute or convalescent COVID-19. The chain joins TRBV6-5 to TRBJ2-1, with 11 central nucleotides matching TRBD2. DNA sequence: TGTGCCAGCGGCGGGACTAGCGGCCCCTACAATGAGCAGTTCTTC. This translates into CASGGTSGPYNEQFF.